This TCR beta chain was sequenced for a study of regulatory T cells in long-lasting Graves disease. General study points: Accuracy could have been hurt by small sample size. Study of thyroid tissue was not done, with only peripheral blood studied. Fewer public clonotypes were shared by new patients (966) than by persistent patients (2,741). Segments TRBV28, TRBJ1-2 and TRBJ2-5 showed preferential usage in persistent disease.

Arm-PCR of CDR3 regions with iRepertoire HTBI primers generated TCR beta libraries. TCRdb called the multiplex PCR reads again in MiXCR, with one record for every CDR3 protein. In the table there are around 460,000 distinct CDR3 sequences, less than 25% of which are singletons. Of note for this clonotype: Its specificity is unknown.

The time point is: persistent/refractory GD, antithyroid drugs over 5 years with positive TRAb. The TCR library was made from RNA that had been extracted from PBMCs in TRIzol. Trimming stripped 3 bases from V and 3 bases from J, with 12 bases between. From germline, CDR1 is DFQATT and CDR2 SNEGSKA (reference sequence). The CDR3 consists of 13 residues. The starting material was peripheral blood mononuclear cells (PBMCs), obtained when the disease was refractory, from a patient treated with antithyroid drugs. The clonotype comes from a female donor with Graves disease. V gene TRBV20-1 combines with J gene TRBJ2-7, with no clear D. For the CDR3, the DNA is TGCAGTGCTAGGGATCCAGGAAGCTACGAGCAGTACTTC. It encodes CSARDPGSYEQYF.